The subject of this entry is one T cell receptor (beta chain). The sample is drawn from a study of blood T cell repertoires in COVID-19. J was trimmed by 3 bases and V by 6 bases; bases with no gene match: 8. The CDR3 has 15 residues. CDR1 and CDR2 from the germline V gene are MNHEY and SMNVEV (reference sequence). TCRdb's copy holds only in-frame clones and misses some; the assay was immunoSEQ multiplex PCR. The repertoire includes roughly 200,000 clones, under 90% of them detected once, and about 20% sits in the top ten. The specimen was peripheral blood. This receptor was taken from a person between 70 and 80 years old with COVID-19, enrolled during active disease. This sequence joins TRBV27 and TRBJ1-5, with 7 bases aligning to TRBD1. This CDR3 is CASRPRQGPNQPQHF. The DNA for the CDR3 is TGTGCCAGCAGACCCAGACAGGGACCCAATCAGCCCCAGCATTTT.